This T cell receptor (beta chain) derives from a study of blood T cell repertoires in COVID-19. This CDR3 is built from 14 residues. Trimming removed 3 bases at V and 6 bases at J, with 14 bases between. Germline CDR1 KGHSH, CDR2 LQKENI. Per the study methods: Reference gene primers were amplified, and this amplification served to estimate nucleated cell counts. Produced via immunoSEQ multiplex PCR; TCRdb's table is partial and in-frame only. V and J calls and clone size come straight from that table; D and trimming were deduced from the DNA. The sample consists of fewer than 85,000 clones, 73% of them appearing once.

The sequencing input was peripheral blood. The source is a man aged 55-75 years with acute or convalescent COVID-19. The chain carries TRBV18 and TRBJ1-1; D remains unclear. The CDR3 DNA reads as TGTGCCAGCTCACCCCCTCACGCGAGGGCTGAAGCTTTCTTT. It specifies CASSPPHARAEAFF.